The sample holds a few counts of the clone carrying this T cell receptor (beta chain). Individual TCR cDNA molecules each bore their own unique molecular identifier. TCRdb fed the 5' RACE reads into MiXCR, producing one record per CDR3 protein. The sample holds roughly 91,000 distinct CDR3 sequences, under 25% seen once. The data derive from a study of spatial heterogeneity in lung cancer. Trimming cost V 4 bases and J 0 bases, with 4 bases left between them. The germline V gene has CDR1 MNHEY and CDR2 SVGEGT. The CDR3 is 13 amino acids. The time point was: sample taken at primary tumor resection. From tumor, nontumor lung or frozen PBMC, whole RNA was taken unsorted for sequencing.

This sequence was found in a male donor with early-stage non-small cell lung cancer. This chain connects TRBV6-2 or TRBV6-3 to TRBJ1-5; the D is unclear. The sample was PBMCs, taken at surgery. In DNA form, the CDR3 reads TGTGCCAGCAGTTGGGGTAGCAATCAGCCCCAGCATTTT. Protein product: CASSWGSNQPQHF.